The 17 T cell receptor beta chains below were found in one sample sequenced in a study of shared clonotypes between healthy human individuals (TCRdb year 2020). Libraries were constructed by the immunoSEQ multiplex PCR assay. This is the immuneACCESS table as TCRdb keeps it, with only in-frame sequences that have V and J called. A part of the clones is gone; compared with another copy, unresolved V genes explain less than half, and the rest is unexplained. This sample comprises about 580,000 clones, roughly 98% of them detected only once. In total, the top ten clones hold more than 0.3% of the sample. For the CD8 naive samples, CD45RO-negative cells were positively selected for CCR7, yielding a CD45RA+CCR7+ population from which TemRA cells were excluded. Sequencing was carried out using naive CD8+ T cells sorted from blood. This sample's cell subset or site label indicates: CD45RA+CCR7+. These receptors were obtained from a man aged 25 to 45 in good health.

The genes are TRBV9 and TRBJ2-2; D unresolved. The CDR3 sequence is 12 residues long. CDR1 and CDR2 (germline): SGDLS, YYNGEE. Between the trimmed V and J ends, which lost 5 bases and 7 bases, there was a span of 9 bases. In DNA form, the CDR3 reads TGTGCCAGCAGTCCCGTCTTCGGGGAGCTGTTTTTT. As protein: CASSPVFGELFF.

The chain links TRBV5-1 to TRBJ1-5, with D uncertain. Germline assignment: CDR1 SGHRS and CDR2 YFSETQ. This CDR3 contains 16 residues. Trimming stripped 4 bases from V and 5 bases from J, with 19 bases between. As DNA, the CDR3 is TGCGCCAGCAGCCGATTCCTTACACGGTCCCATCAGCCCCAGCATTTT. Residues: CASSRFLTRSHQPQHF.

This clone was observed once. The chain has TRBV15 and TRBJ1-2, with 8 positions matching TRBD1. With 0 bases clipped from V and 8 bases from J, the junction kept 11 bases outside the gene matches. The germline V gene encodes CDR1 LNHNV and CDR2 YYDKDF (reference sequence). The CDR3 totals 16 residues. The CDR3 DNA sequence: TGTGCCACCAGCAGAGAGACAGGGGCGCCCTTTGTAGGCTACACCTTC. It specifies CATSRETGAPFVGYTF.

V gene TRBV14 combines with J gene TRBJ2-3; 8 positions match TRBD2. Trimming removed 4 bases from V and 0 bases from J; junction bases left unmatched: 9. Germline V gene sequence: CDR1 SGHDN, CDR2 FVKESK. CDR3 length: 17 residues. Here the CDR3 DNA reads TGTGCCAGCAGCCCTCCCGGGGGGGACCCTAGCACAGATACGCAGTATTTT. It encodes CASSPPGGDPSTDTQYF.

The chain is built from TRBV15 and TRBJ1-4; 8 nucleotides match TRBD1. The CDR3 length is 15 residues. V trimming: 1 base; J trimming: 6 bases; junction bases outside the gene matches: 4. Germline V CDR1 and CDR2: LNHNV, YYDKDF (reference sequence). CDR3 sequence reads: CATSRVPDRDEKLFF. In DNA form, the CDR3 reads TGTGCCACCAGCAGAGTTCCGGACAGGGATGAAAAACTGTTTTTT.

The V call is TRBV7-9, the J call TRBJ2-7; 7 bases match TRBD2. After removal of 5 bases from V and 3 bases from J, the junction contained 10 bases not matched to a gene. This CDR3 is built from 15 residues. Germline CDR1 and CDR2: SEHNR and FQNEAQ (reference sequence). The CDR3 spells CASSPRGERGYEQYF. The CDR3 nucleotides read TGTGCCAGCAGCCCCCGGGGGGAGCGGGGCTACGAGCAGTACTTC. The full variable domain, its missing parts supplied by reference TRBV7-9 and TRBJ2-7, is DTGVSQNPRHKITKRGQNVTFRCDPISEHNRLYWYRQTLGQGPEFLTYFQNEAQLEKSRLLSDRFSAERPKGSFSTLEIQRTEQGDSAMYLCASSPRGERGYEQYFGPGTRLTVT.

J is TRBJ2-1 and V is TRBV6-5; D perhaps matches TRBD2 (6 bases). This CDR3 has 15 amino acids. Trimming stripped 0 bases from V and 7 bases from J, with 13 bases between. CDR1 is MNHEY and CDR2 is SVGAGI in the germline V gene. The CDR3 protein is CASSYSTSGVNEQFF. The CDR3 DNA is TGTGCCAGCAGTTACTCGACTAGTGGGGTTAATGAGCAGTTCTTC.

The chain joins TRBV9 to TRBJ2-1; D is unresolved. Germline CDR1 SGDLS, CDR2 YYNGEE. The ends were cut back, 4 bases at V and 3 bases at J, with 14 bases in the middle. The CDR3 has 15 amino acids. CDR3 sequence reads: CASSTSGSYYNEQFF. As DNA, the CDR3 is TGTGCCAGCAGCACATCCGGGTCTTACTACAATGAGCAGTTCTTC.

V is TRBV5-4 and J is TRBJ2-1; the match to TRBD2 covers 12 bases. The CDR3 loop spans 20 amino acids. Germline lookup yields CDR1 SGHNT and CDR2 YYREEE (reference sequence). The trim removed 0 bases at V and 6 bases at J, leaving 16 bases unmatched. CDR3 residues: CASSLVSGTLAGGPSNEQFF. In nucleotides, the CDR3 is TGTGCCAGCAGCTTGGTATCGGGGACGCTAGCGGGAGGGCCATCCAATGAGCAGTTCTTC.

The chain combines TRBV27 with TRBJ2-5; 7 bases map to TRBD2. Germline CDR1 reads MNHEY; CDR2 reads SMNVEV (reference sequence). Trimming took 5 bases from V and 5 from J; bases not matched to a gene: 14. The CDR3 runs to 16 residues. The CDR3: CASSPWGGSGRETQYF. CDR3 coding DNA: TGTGCCAGCAGTCCTTGGGGGGGGTCAGGGCGTGAGACCCAGTACTTC.

This chain links TRBV9 with TRBJ2-7; maybe TRBD2 (5 bases). Trimming removed 0 bases from V and 4 bases from J, with 11 bases in between. CDR1 SGDLS and CDR2 YYNGEE come from the germline V gene. This CDR3 is 14 amino acids long. This CDR3 reads CASSVDGLTYEQYF. Written as DNA, the CDR3 is TGTGCCAGCAGCGTAGACGGACTGACTTACGAGCAGTACTTC.

V gene TRBV5-1 combines with J gene TRBJ2-7; TRBD1 matches at 8 bases. CDR3 length: 21 residues. The J segment lost 3 bases and the V segment lost 2 bases, leaving 25 bases of the junction unmatched. The germline V gene encodes CDR1 SGHRS and CDR2 YFSETQ. The CDR3 coding sequence is TGCGCCAGCAGCTTCTTTGGGTCCGATCAACACACCGGGACAGGATTCTACGAGCAGTACTTC. Its protein product is CASSFFGSDQHTGTGFYEQYF. The full variable domain, with the rest looked up from reference TRBV5-1 and TRBJ2-7, is KAGVTQTPRYLIKTRGQQVTLSCSPISGHRSVSWYQQTPGQGLQFLFEYFSETQRNKGNFPGRFSGRQFSNSRSEMNVSTLELGDSALYLCASSFFGSDQHTGTGFYEQYFGPGTRLTVT.

The chain carries TRBV10-1 and TRBJ2-3; 13 nucleotides align to TRBD2. Unmatched junction bases numbered 7, after V lost 4 bases and J lost 3 bases. Germline CDR1 and CDR2: WNHNN and SYGVQD (reference sequence). The CDR3 sequence is 17 residues long. CDR3 DNA sequence: TGCGCCAGCAGTGGAGGACTAGCGGGAGAAGCGACAGATACGCAGTATTTT. Encoded protein: CASSGGLAGEATDTQYF.

The chain couples TRBV4-3 to TRBJ2-1; TRBD1 agrees at 12 bases. This CDR3 region has 14 residues. V gave up 5 bases and J gave up 7 bases; unmatched junction bases: 3. Germline CDR1 reads LGHNA; CDR2 reads YSLEER. CDR3 DNA: TGCGCCAGCAGCAAGGGACAGGGGGCGAATGAGCAGTTCTTC. Its translation is CASSKGQGANEQFF.

This chain links TRBV28 with TRBJ2-7, with TRBD2 matching over 11 bases. The CDR3 extends over 16 amino acids. V lost 4 bases and J lost 0; bases outside the gene matches: 5. CDR1 and CDR2 (germline): MDHEN, SYDVKM. CDR3 sequence reads: CASSSLTSGASYEQYF. The CDR3 DNA reads TGTGCCAGCAGTTCCCTGACTAGCGGGGCCTCCTACGAGCAGTACTTC.

The CDR3 DNA reads as TGTGCCAGCAGCTTAGAACCGTACGAGCAGTACTTC. Amino acid sequence: CASSLEPYEQYF. The chain is built from TRBV7-2 and TRBJ2-7; D is undetermined. CDR3 length: 12 residues. The V gene lost 1 base and the J gene lost 4 bases, with 5 bases spanning the gap. From germline, CDR1 is SGHTA and CDR2 FQGNSA.

The rearrangement uses TRBV27 and TRBJ2-1, with a weak D call TRBD1 (6 bases). The CDR3 is 16 amino acids. Germline CDR1 MNHEY, CDR2 SMNVEV (reference sequence). V was shortened by 4 bases and J by 0 bases, with 13 bases between the two germline ends. The CDR3, as DNA: TGTGCCAGCAGTTCTCGGCAGGGGAGCTCCTACAATGAGCAGTTCTTC. It translates to CASSSRQGSSYNEQFF.